These 10 T cell receptor beta chains were all obtained from the same sample, sequenced in a study of beta chain features in type 1 diabetes (dated by TCRdb to the late 2010s). The library was produced with the immunoSEQ multiplex PCR assay. The entire isolated RNA was reverse transcribed using the High Capacity cDNA Reverse Transcription Kit, and thus expressed TCRB transcripts were sequenced. In TCRdb, the immuneACCESS table is reduced to in-frame sequences with V and J assigned. These tables do not hold every clone; where another copy was compared, an unresolved V gene accounts for under half, and the others remain unexplained. The sample includes roughly 250,000 clones, with around 10% observed a single time. Of the sample, around 0.031% is held by the ten largest clones. The sequenced material came from naive CD4+ T cells from blood. Interpreted using the paper, the cell subset or site label stands for: true naive CD4+ T cells. Source of these receptors: a woman under 30 in good health.

The genes are TRBV6-1 and TRBJ1-5, with 8 nucleotides matching TRBD1. V was clipped by 7 bases and J by 5 bases; unmatched bases: 10. CDR3 length: 15 residues. CDR1 is MNHNS and CDR2 is SASEGT in the germline V gene. The CDR3 loop reads CASTPGQGGYQPQHF. In nucleotides, the CDR3 is TGTGCCAGCACTCCCGGACAGGGAGGATATCAGCCCCAGCATTTT.

This clone was observed a few times. CDR3 region: CASSSGGTQYF. CDR3 sequence (DNA): TGTGCCAGCAGCTCCGGCGGTACGCAGTATTTT. V usage is TRBV6-4 and J usage is TRBJ2-3; no clear D. This CDR3 comprises 11 residues. V was trimmed by 6 bases and J by 8 bases, leaving 9 bases between them. Germline CDR1 MRHNA, CDR2 SNTAGT.

This clone has just a few counts. V and J are TRBV30 and TRBJ1-6; 8 bases fit TRBD1. The CDR3 totals 13 residues. Germline V CDR1 and CDR2: GTSNPN, SVGIG (reference sequence). J lost 7 bases, V lost 4 bases, and 3 bases had no gene match. The CDR3 region is CAWTGQGNSPLHF. The CDR3 coding sequence is TGTGCCTGGACTGGACAGGGAAATTCACCCCTCCACTTT.

There are a few counts of this clone. The chain is built from TRBV4-1 and TRBJ2-7; D call uncertain. This CDR3 contains 15 residues. CDR1 is MGHRA, CDR2 YSYEKL, per germline. With 1 base removed from V and 0 bases from J, the gap between germline ends came to 10 bases. The CDR3: CASSQVAGFSYEQYF. CDR3 coding DNA: TGCGCCAGCAGCCAAGTAGCTGGATTCTCCTACGAGCAGTACTTC.

The chain employs TRBV4-1 and TRBJ1-5; weak D call: TRBD1 (5 bases). CDR1 is MGHRA and CDR2 is YSYEKL in the germline V gene. The CDR3 spans 14 residues. V lost 4 bases and J 3 bases, leaving 10 bases between the germline ends. The CDR3 DNA sequence: TGCGCCAGCAGCCCGGAAGGGGCCAATCAGCCCCAGCATTTT. It codes for CASSPEGANQPQHF.

The sample holds a few counts of this clone. This chain connects TRBV4-1 to TRBJ2-7, with D perhaps matching TRBD2 (5 bases). CDR1 MGHRA and CDR2 YSYEKL come from the germline V gene. The CDR3 loop spans 14 amino acids. Trimming took 2 bases from V and 6 from J, leaving 14 bases between them. This chain's CDR3 is CASSQPSGNTEQYF. The CDR3 coding sequence is TGCGCCAGCAGCCAACCGAGCGGCAACACCGAGCAGTACTTC.

Only a few counts were recorded for this clone. The rearrangement joins TRBV20-1 to TRBJ2-7; D uncertain. Trimming cost V 1 base and J 6 bases, with 7 bases left between them. The germline V gene encodes CDR1 DFQATT and CDR2 SNEGSKA (reference sequence). The CDR3 totals 11 residues. The CDR3 loop is CSARGGGEQYF. CDR3 sequence (DNA): TGCAGTGCTAGAGGCGGTGGCGAGCAGTACTTC.

This clone was observed a handful of times. The V gene is TRBV30, the J gene TRBJ1-3; the D is unclear. The V gene's germline CDR1 is GTSNPN and CDR2 SVGIG (reference sequence). The CDR3 runs to 16 residues. V dropped 1 base and J dropped 0 bases, with 13 bases sitting between them. CDR3 nucleotide sequence: TGTGCCTGGAGTGCCCTCCTCCCCAGCTCTGGAAACACCATATATTTT. Protein product: CAWSALLPSSGNTIYF.

This clone has more than one count but fewer than ten. The rearrangement links TRBV9 to TRBJ2-1; weak D call: TRBD1 (5 bases). Germline V CDR1 and CDR2: SGDLS, YYNGEE. The CDR3 is 13 residues long. With 6 bases removed from V and 8 bases from J, the gap between germline ends came to 15 bases. CDR3 protein: CASNLEQGHEQFF. In nucleotides, the CDR3 is TGTGCCAGCAACCTAGAGCAGGGTCATGAGCAGTTCTTC.

The CDR3 reads CASTLLSGTEAFF. The CDR3 DNA reads TGTGCCAGTACCCTATTGAGTGGCACTGAAGCTTTCTTT. The chain couples TRBV19 to TRBJ1-1; D is unclear. Germline CDR1 LNHDA, CDR2 SQIVND (reference sequence). V dropped 7 bases and J dropped 4 bases, with 13 bases sitting between them. CDR3 length: 13 amino acids.